The rows below give T cell receptor beta chains drawn from one sample of a study of cytomegalovirus exposure and HLA in healthy donors. Sequencing was performed with immunoSEQ multiplex PCR; in TCRdb, only in-frame clones are kept and a portion is missing. The sample yields about 200,000 clones, approximately 82% seen once. The specimen sequenced was PBMCs. Receptors originate from a woman in her 30s in good health and CMV-seropositive. The CDR3 runs from the conserved cysteine through the conserved F or W. The D gene is left open where the match is weak. A row's size may be missing; if present it is once, few, many or a size class.

clone_size: NA; d_call: TRBD2; v_call: TRBV4-1; j_call: TRBJ2-7; cdr3_nt: TGCGCCAGCAGCCAAGGTAGCGGGGGGGGATACGAGCAGTACTTC; cdr3_aa: CASSQGSGGGYEQYF
clone_size: few; d_call: TRBD1; v_call: TRBV29-1; j_call: TRBJ1-1; cdr3_nt: TGCAGCGTTGAAAGGGACAGGTGGAACACTGAAGCTTTCTTT; cdr3_aa: CSVERDRWNTEAFF
clone_size: NA; d_call: TRBD1; v_call: TRBV7-2; j_call: TRBJ1-2; cdr3_nt: TGTGCCAGCAGCCCACAGATGGGACAGGGGGCTTTGCATGGCTACACCTTC; cdr3_aa: CASSPQMGQGALHGYTF
clone_size: many; d_call: TRBD2; v_call: TRBV5-1; j_call: TRBJ2-5; cdr3_nt: TGCGCCAGCAGCTTCGGACTAGCCGGAGAGACCCAGTACTTC; cdr3_aa: CASSFGLAGETQYF
clone_size: NA; d_call: NA; v_call: TRBV25-1; j_call: TRBJ1-3; cdr3_nt: TGTGCCAGCCAGAGGAGAGTGTTTCTCCGCTCTGGAAACACCATATATTTT; cdr3_aa: CASQRRVFLRSGNTIYF
clone_size: NA; d_call: NA; v_call: TRBV30; j_call: TRBJ1-5; cdr3_nt: TGTGCCTGGAGTTTCAGCGGGAGCAATCAGCCCCAGCATTTT; cdr3_aa: CAWSFSGSNQPQHF
clone_size: NA; d_call: TRBD2; v_call: TRBV27; j_call: TRBJ2-3; cdr3_nt: TGTGCCAGCAGCGAGCGGGAGAGAGATACGCAGTATTTT; cdr3_aa: CASSERERDTQYF
clone_size: NA; d_call: NA; v_call: TRBV5-5; j_call: TRBJ1-4; cdr3_nt: TGTGCCAGCAGCTTGGCTGGGGCGCGTTATGAAAAACTGTTTTTT; cdr3_aa: CASSLAGARYEKLFF
clone_size: NA; d_call: NA; v_call: TRBV5-1; j_call: TRBJ2-7; cdr3_nt: TGCGCCAGCAGCTTGTTGGGAGCCTACGAGCAGTACTTC; cdr3_aa: CASSLLGAYEQYF
clone_size: NA; d_call: NA; v_call: TRBV7-2; j_call: TRBJ2-1; cdr3_nt: TGTGCCAGCAGCTTAGGGACTACCCCATACAATGAGCAGTTCTTC; cdr3_aa: CASSLGTTPYNEQFF
clone_size: NA; d_call: TRBD2; v_call: TRBV6-1; j_call: TRBJ2-1; cdr3_nt: TGTGCCAGCAGTGACCAAATCGGGGGGAAGCAGTTCTTC; cdr3_aa: CASSDQIGGKQFF
clone_size: many; d_call: NA; v_call: TRBV7-9; j_call: TRBJ1-3; cdr3_nt: TGTGCCAGCAGCTTGGCCCTCACGGGAAACACCATATATTTT; cdr3_aa: CASSLALTGNTIYF
clone_size: NA; d_call: NA; v_call: TRBV29-1; j_call: TRBJ1-1; cdr3_nt: TGCAGCGTTGGTGGCCGGGACACTGAAGCTTTCTTT; cdr3_aa: CSVGGRDTEAFF
clone_size: NA; d_call: NA; v_call: TRBV13; j_call: TRBJ1-3; cdr3_nt: TGTGCCAGCAGCCTGTCGGGAAACACCATATATTTT; cdr3_aa: CASSLSGNTIYF
clone_size: NA; d_call: NA; v_call: TRBV11-2; j_call: TRBJ1-2; cdr3_nt: TGTGCCAGCAGCACCAACACCGGGGGCTATGGCTACACCTTC; cdr3_aa: CASSTNTGGYGYTF
clone_size: NA; d_call: TRBD2; v_call: TRBV27; j_call: TRBJ2-2; cdr3_nt: TGTGCCAGCAGTCCTAGCGGGAGGGTACTAAAAACCGGGGAGCTGTTTTTT; cdr3_aa: CASSPSGRVLKTGELFF
clone_size: NA; d_call: TRBD2; v_call: TRBV2; j_call: TRBJ2-2; cdr3_nt: TGTGCCAGCAGTGAAGCACATCTGGCAGGCGGGGGAACCGGGGAGCTGTTTTTT; cdr3_aa: CASSEAHLAGGGTGELFF
clone_size: NA; d_call: TRBD2; v_call: TRBV25-1; j_call: TRBJ2-3; cdr3_nt: TGTGCCAGCAGTGTGGCGGGAGGGACAGATACGCAGTATTTT; cdr3_aa: CASSVAGGTDTQYF
clone_size: NA; d_call: NA; v_call: TRBV7-9; j_call: TRBJ1-3; cdr3_nt: TGTGCCAGCAGCTTAAGCGGAAACACCATATATTTT; cdr3_aa: CASSLSGNTIYF
clone_size: NA; d_call: TRBD2; v_call: TRBV29-1; j_call: TRBJ2-7; cdr3_nt: TGCAGCGTCCTAGCGGGAGTACAGGACTACGAGCAGTACTTC; cdr3_aa: CSVLAGVQDYEQYF
clone_size: NA; d_call: TRBD1; v_call: TRBV30; j_call: TRBJ1-5; cdr3_nt: TGTGCCTGGAGTGTACGAGAATCTAGGCAGGGGGGCAATCAGCCCCAGCATTTT; cdr3_aa: CAWSVRESRQGGNQPQHF
clone_size: once; d_call: NA; v_call: TRBV27; j_call: TRBJ2-5; cdr3_nt: TGTGCCAGCAGCCGTATCGGGGGCGGGAGCCCCCCAGAGACCCAGTACTTC; cdr3_aa: CASSRIGGGSPPETQYF
clone_size: NA; d_call: NA; v_call: TRBV18; j_call: TRBJ2-7; cdr3_nt: TGTGCCAGCTCACCAAATCCAGACTCCTACGAGCAGTACTTC; cdr3_aa: CASSPNPDSYEQYF
clone_size: NA; d_call: NA; v_call: TRBV6-5; j_call: TRBJ1-2; cdr3_nt: TGTGCCAGCAGTTACTCGGCCCGGGGGAATGGCTACACCTTC; cdr3_aa: CASSYSARGNGYTF
clone_size: few; d_call: TRBD1; v_call: TRBV15; j_call: TRBJ1-5; cdr3_nt: TGTGCCACCAGCAGAGATCGAGGGGGCCATCAGCCCCAGCATTTT; cdr3_aa: CATSRDRGGHQPQHF
clone_size: NA; d_call: TRBD1; v_call: TRBV5-6; j_call: TRBJ1-5; cdr3_nt: TGTGCCAGCAGCCGCGGGACAGGGGAGATTTGGCAGCCCCAGCATTTT; cdr3_aa: CASSRGTGEIWQPQHF
clone_size: NA; d_call: TRBD2; v_call: TRBV9; j_call: TRBJ2-5; cdr3_nt: TGTGCCAGCAGCGTAGGGACTAGCGGGCAAGAGACCCAGTACTTC; cdr3_aa: CASSVGTSGQETQYF
clone_size: NA; d_call: TRBD2; v_call: TRBV7-9; j_call: TRBJ2-2; cdr3_nt: TGTGCCAGCAGCCCAGGGGTAAGACTAGCGGGAGTCACCGGGGAGCTGTTTTTT; cdr3_aa: CASSPGVRLAGVTGELFF
clone_size: NA; d_call: NA; v_call: TRBV4-2; j_call: TRBJ2-2; cdr3_nt: TGTGCCAGCAGCCAAGTAGGAATCGAGCGAGACACCGGGGAGCTGTTTTTT; cdr3_aa: CASSQVGIERDTGELFF
clone_size: NA; d_call: NA; v_call: TRBV6-4; j_call: TRBJ2-7; cdr3_nt: TGTGCCAGCAGTGACAAAAACCCCCCGACAGGTCGTAGCTCCTACGAGCAGTACTTC; cdr3_aa: CASSDKNPPTGRSSYEQYF
clone_size: NA; d_call: NA; v_call: TRBV2; j_call: TRBJ1-2; cdr3_nt: TGTGCCAGCACCGGACAACGAACTTTGACCTTC; cdr3_aa: CASTGQRTLTF
clone_size: NA; d_call: TRBD1; v_call: TRBV7-6; j_call: TRBJ2-1; cdr3_nt: TGTGCCAGCAGCTTCGGGACAGGGAAATACAATGAGCAGTTCTTC; cdr3_aa: CASSFGTGKYNEQFF
clone_size: NA; d_call: TRBD1; v_call: TRBV27; j_call: TRBJ1-5; cdr3_nt: TGTGCCAGCAGTCACGGGACAGGGCGAGTTAGCAATCAGCCCCAGCATTTT; cdr3_aa: CASSHGTGRVSNQPQHF
clone_size: NA; d_call: TRBD2; v_call: TRBV28; j_call: TRBJ2-1; cdr3_nt: TGTGCCAGCAGTGCGTACACTAGCGGGAGTACGGGATACAATGAGCAGTTCTTC; cdr3_aa: CASSAYTSGSTGYNEQFF
clone_size: NA; d_call: NA; v_call: TRBV9; j_call: TRBJ1-3; cdr3_nt: TGTGCCAGCGGGAGTCCCTCTGGAAACACCATATATTTT; cdr3_aa: CASGSPSGNTIYF
clone_size: NA; d_call: NA; v_call: TRBV7-9; j_call: TRBJ2-1; cdr3_nt: TGTGCCAGCAGCCCCGGACACGATGAGCAGTTCTTC; cdr3_aa: CASSPGHDEQFF
clone_size: NA; d_call: NA; v_call: TRBV15; j_call: TRBJ2-7; cdr3_nt: TGTGCCACCAGCTTACCAGGGGCCTCCTACGAGCAGTACTTC; cdr3_aa: CATSLPGASYEQYF
clone_size: NA; d_call: TRBD1; v_call: TRBV2; j_call: TRBJ1-1; cdr3_nt: TGTGCCAGCAAAGTTGAGGGGGCGTCGGATGAAGCTTTCTTT; cdr3_aa: CASKVEGASDEAFF
clone_size: NA; d_call: TRBD2; v_call: TRBV13; j_call: TRBJ2-1; cdr3_nt: TGTGCCAGCAGCCCCGGAGCTAGCGGGAGGGCCTTTGAGCAGTTCTTC; cdr3_aa: CASSPGASGRAFEQFF
clone_size: NA; d_call: TRBD1; v_call: TRBV7-2; j_call: TRBJ1-2; cdr3_nt: TGTGCCAGCAGCCGGGGACAGGGGGCGTTGGGCTACACCTTC; cdr3_aa: CASSRGQGALGYTF
clone_size: NA; d_call: NA; v_call: TRBV30; j_call: TRBJ2-7; cdr3_nt: TGTGCCTGGAGGGACAGAGGGCACTACGAGCAGTACTTC; cdr3_aa: CAWRDRGHYEQYF
clone_size: NA; d_call: NA; v_call: TRBV6-5; j_call: TRBJ1-2; cdr3_nt: TGTGCCAGCAGTTACCTGGGAGCTAACTATGGCTACACCTTC; cdr3_aa: CASSYLGANYGYTF
clone_size: NA; d_call: NA; v_call: TRBV5-6; j_call: TRBJ2-7; cdr3_nt: TGTGCCAGCAGCCGAGAGACGGGTTTTCCCTACGAGCAGTACTTC; cdr3_aa: CASSRETGFPYEQYF
clone_size: NA; d_call: TRBD2; v_call: TRBV5-4; j_call: TRBJ2-1; cdr3_nt: TGTGCCAGCAGCTTAGGTGGGAGGGACAATGAGCAGTTCTTC; cdr3_aa: CASSLGGRDNEQFF
clone_size: NA; d_call: NA; v_call: TRBV5-1; j_call: TRBJ1-1; cdr3_nt: TGCGCCAGCAGCTTTGATTCCTCGGGGGGAGCTTTCTTT; cdr3_aa: CASSFDSSGGAFF
clone_size: few; d_call: NA; v_call: TRBV20-1; j_call: TRBJ1-2; cdr3_nt: TGCAGTGCTAGTCGGAGGGATGACTACACCTTC; cdr3_aa: CSASRRDDYTF
clone_size: NA; d_call: NA; v_call: TRBV27; j_call: TRBJ2-7; cdr3_nt: TGTGCCAGCAGTTTCTCCAGCTCCTACGAGCAGTACTTC; cdr3_aa: CASSFSSSYEQYF
clone_size: many; d_call: NA; v_call: TRBV6-6; j_call: TRBJ2-7; cdr3_nt: TGTGCCAGCAGTTACTCGAGCGGATTAACCTACGAGCAGTACTTC; cdr3_aa: CASSYSSGLTYEQYF
clone_size: NA; d_call: NA; v_call: TRBV5-6; j_call: TRBJ2-1; cdr3_nt: TGTGCCAGCAGCCTACCCGGGGAGGCCTACAATGAGCAGTTCTTC; cdr3_aa: CASSLPGEAYNEQFF
clone_size: once; d_call: TRBD1; v_call: TRBV27; j_call: TRBJ2-7; cdr3_nt: TGTGCCAGCCGCCCTACCGGGACAGGGTGGTACGAGCAGTACTTC; cdr3_aa: CASRPTGTGWYEQYF
clone_size: NA; d_call: NA; v_call: TRBV25-1; j_call: TRBJ2-2; cdr3_nt: TGTGCCAGCAGAGGGGGGGGAGGGGAGCTGTTTTTT; cdr3_aa: CASRGGGGELFF
clone_size: NA; d_call: TRBD2; v_call: TRBV5-6; j_call: TRBJ2-7; cdr3_nt: TGTGCCAGCAGCCCGACTAGCGGGAGGGCCCAGCAGTACTTC; cdr3_aa: CASSPTSGRAQQYF
clone_size: NA; d_call: TRBD1; v_call: TRBV9; j_call: TRBJ2-7; cdr3_nt: TGTGCCAGCAGCGTAGAGGGCGTTTTGAGGCAGGGGGTCGACGAGCAGTACTTC; cdr3_aa: CASSVEGVLRQGVDEQYF
clone_size: NA; d_call: NA; v_call: TRBV5-1; j_call: TRBJ2-5; cdr3_nt: TGCGCCAGCAGCTCACTGAGTGCTAGGGAGACCCAGTACTTC; cdr3_aa: CASSSLSARETQYF
clone_size: once; d_call: TRBD1; v_call: TRBV2; j_call: TRBJ1-3; cdr3_nt: TGTGCCAGCAGTGCTAATCCACAGCGACAGGGACCAGGAAACACCATATATTTT; cdr3_aa: CASSANPQRQGPGNTIYF
clone_size: NA; d_call: TRBD1; v_call: TRBV5-1; j_call: TRBJ1-1; cdr3_nt: TGCGCCAGCAGCTTTTCGAGTCGCTTGGCCGGGACAGGGGTGAGAGGGAACACTGAAGCTTTCTTT; cdr3_aa: CASSFSSRLAGTGVRGNTEAFF
clone_size: few; d_call: NA; v_call: TRBV9; j_call: TRBJ2-7; cdr3_nt: TGTGCCAGCAGCAAAGGGGCCGCATACGAGCAGTACTTC; cdr3_aa: CASSKGAAYEQYF
clone_size: NA; d_call: TRBD2; v_call: TRBV7-6; j_call: TRBJ2-5; cdr3_nt: TGTGCCAGCAGCTTGGGGACTAGCGGGAGTAAGACCCAGTACTTC; cdr3_aa: CASSLGTSGSKTQYF
clone_size: NA; d_call: NA; v_call: TRBV7-2; j_call: TRBJ1-5; cdr3_nt: TGTGCCAGCAGCTCAACCGACTCTTATCAGCCCCAGCATTTT; cdr3_aa: CASSSTDSYQPQHF
clone_size: many; d_call: TRBD1; v_call: TRBV30; j_call: TRBJ1-1; cdr3_nt: TGTGCCTGGAGTGGGGCGGAAACAGGGGCCAACACTGAAGCTTTCTTT; cdr3_aa: CAWSGAETGANTEAFF